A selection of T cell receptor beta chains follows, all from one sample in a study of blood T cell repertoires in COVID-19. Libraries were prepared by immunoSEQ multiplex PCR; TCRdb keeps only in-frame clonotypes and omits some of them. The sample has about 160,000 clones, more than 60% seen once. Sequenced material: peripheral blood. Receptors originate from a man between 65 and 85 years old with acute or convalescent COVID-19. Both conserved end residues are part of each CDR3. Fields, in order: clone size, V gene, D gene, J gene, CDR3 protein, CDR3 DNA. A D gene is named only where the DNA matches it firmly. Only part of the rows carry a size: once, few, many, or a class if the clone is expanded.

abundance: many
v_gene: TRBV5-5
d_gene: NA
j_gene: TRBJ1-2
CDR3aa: CASSIRDTTDYGYTF
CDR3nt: TGTGCCAGCAGCATACGGGACACGACCGACTATGGCTACACCTTC

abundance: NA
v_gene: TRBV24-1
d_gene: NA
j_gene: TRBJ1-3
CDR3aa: CATASGAGNTIYF
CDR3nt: TGTGCCACCGCTTCAGGGGCTGGAAACACCATATATTTT

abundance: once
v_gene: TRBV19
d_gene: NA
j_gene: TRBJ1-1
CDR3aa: CASSIPTRGRNTEAFF
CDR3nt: TGTGCCAGTAGTATACCCACGCGGGGGAGGAACACTGAAGCTTTCTTT

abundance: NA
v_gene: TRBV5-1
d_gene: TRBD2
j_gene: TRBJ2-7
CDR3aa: CASSWGTSQPYEQYF
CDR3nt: TGCGCCAGCAGCTGGGGGACTAGTCAACCCTACGAGCAGTACTTC

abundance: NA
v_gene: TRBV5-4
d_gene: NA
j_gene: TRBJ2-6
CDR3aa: CASSFGSQLAGANVLTF
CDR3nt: TGTGCCAGCAGCTTCGGGAGTCAATTGGCTGGGGCCAACGTCCTGACTTTC

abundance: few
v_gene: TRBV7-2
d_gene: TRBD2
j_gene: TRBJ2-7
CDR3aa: CASSLLAGGSYEQYF
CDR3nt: TGTGCCAGCAGCTTACTAGCGGGGGGATCCTACGAGCAGTACTTC

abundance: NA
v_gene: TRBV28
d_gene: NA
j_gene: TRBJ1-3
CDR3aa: CASSLLTASSGNTIYF
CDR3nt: TGTGCCAGCAGTTTATTGACAGCCAGCTCTGGAAACACCATATATTTT

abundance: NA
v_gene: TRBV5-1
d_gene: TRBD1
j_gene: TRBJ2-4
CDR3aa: CASSILGGLENIQYF
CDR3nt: TGCGCCAGCAGCATACTAGGGGGCCTAGAAAACATTCAGTACTTC

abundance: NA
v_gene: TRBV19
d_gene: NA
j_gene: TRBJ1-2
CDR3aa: CASVSRGSYGYTF
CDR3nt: TGTGCCAGTGTTTCGCGGGGGAGTTATGGCTACACCTTC

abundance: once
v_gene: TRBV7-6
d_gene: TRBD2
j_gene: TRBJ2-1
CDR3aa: CASSLDGGRNNEQFF
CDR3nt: TGTGCCAGCAGCTTAGACGGGGGGAGAAACAATGAGCAGTTCTTC

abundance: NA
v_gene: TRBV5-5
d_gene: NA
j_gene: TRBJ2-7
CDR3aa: CASSSTGAVHEQYF
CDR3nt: TGTGCCAGCAGCTCCACCGGAGCGGTCCACGAGCAGTACTTC

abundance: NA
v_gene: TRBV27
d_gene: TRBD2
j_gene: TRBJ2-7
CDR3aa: CASSSGGPYEQYF
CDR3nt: TGTGCCAGCAGTAGCGGGGGTCCCTACGAGCAGTACTTC

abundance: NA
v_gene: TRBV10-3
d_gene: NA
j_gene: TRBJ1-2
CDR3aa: CAISVRGENYGYTF
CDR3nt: TGTGCCATCAGTGTTAGGGGTGAAAACTATGGCTACACCTTC

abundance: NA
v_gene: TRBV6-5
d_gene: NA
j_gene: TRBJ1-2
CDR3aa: CASMGDFNYGYTF
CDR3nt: TGTGCCAGCATGGGGGACTTTAACTATGGCTACACCTTC

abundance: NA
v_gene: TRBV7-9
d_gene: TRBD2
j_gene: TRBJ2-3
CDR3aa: CASSLSSGRVRTDTQYF
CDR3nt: TGTGCCAGCAGCCTCAGTAGCGGGAGGGTCCGGACAGATACGCAGTATTTT

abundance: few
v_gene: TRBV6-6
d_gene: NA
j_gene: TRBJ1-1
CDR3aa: CASKERSNTEAFF
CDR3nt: TGTGCCAGCAAGGAGCGGTCGAACACTGAAGCTTTCTTT

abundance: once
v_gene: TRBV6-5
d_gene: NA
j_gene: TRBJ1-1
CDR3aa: CASSYGGGSLNTEAFF
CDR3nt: TGTGCCAGCAGTTACGGTGGCGGCAGCTTGAACACTGAAGCTTTCTTT

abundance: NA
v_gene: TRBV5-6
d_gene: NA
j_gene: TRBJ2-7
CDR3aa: CASSQAYEQYF
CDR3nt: TGTGCCAGCAGCCAGGCCTACGAGCAGTACTTC

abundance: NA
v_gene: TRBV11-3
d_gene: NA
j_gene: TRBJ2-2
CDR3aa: CASSLVLGGTGELFF
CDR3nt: TGTGCCAGCAGCTTAGTATTGGGGGGCACCGGGGAGCTGTTTTTT

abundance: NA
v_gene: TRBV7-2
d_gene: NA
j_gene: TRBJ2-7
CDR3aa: CASSSRRAYEQYF
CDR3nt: TGTGCCAGCAGCTCCCGTCGAGCCTACGAGCAGTACTTC

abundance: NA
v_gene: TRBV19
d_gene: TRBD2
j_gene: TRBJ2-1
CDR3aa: CASSPRGGRAWNEQFF
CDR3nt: TGTGCCAGTAGCCCTCGTGGTGGGAGGGCTTGGAATGAGCAGTTCTTC

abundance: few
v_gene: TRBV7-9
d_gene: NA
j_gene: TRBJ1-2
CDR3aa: CASSSGQRHGYTF
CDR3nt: TGTGCCAGCAGCTCAGGACAGAGACATGGCTACACCTTC

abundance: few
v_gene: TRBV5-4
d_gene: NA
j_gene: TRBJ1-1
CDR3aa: CASSPTRGMGTEAFF
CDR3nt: TGTGCCAGCAGCCCTACGCGGGGTATGGGCACTGAAGCTTTCTTT

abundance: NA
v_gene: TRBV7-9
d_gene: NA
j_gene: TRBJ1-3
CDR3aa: CASSHGGGSSGNTIYF
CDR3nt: TGTGCCAGCAGCCACGGGGGTGGGAGCTCTGGAAACACCATATATTTT

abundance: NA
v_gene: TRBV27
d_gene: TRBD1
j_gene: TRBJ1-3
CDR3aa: CASSLGQGFSGNTIYF
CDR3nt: TGTGCCAGCAGCCTCGGACAGGGGTTCTCTGGAAACACCATATATTTT

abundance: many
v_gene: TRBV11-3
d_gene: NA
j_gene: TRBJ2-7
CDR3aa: CASSSGGGIGSYEQYF
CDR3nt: TGTGCCAGCAGCTCCGGCGGGGGCATCGGCTCCTACGAGCAGTACTTC

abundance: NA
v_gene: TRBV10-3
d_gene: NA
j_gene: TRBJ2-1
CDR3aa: CAISKPESGSYNEQFF
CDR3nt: TGTGCCATCAGTAAACCCGAGTCCGGCTCCTACAATGAGCAGTTCTTC

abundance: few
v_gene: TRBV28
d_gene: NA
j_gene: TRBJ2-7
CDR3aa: CASSFTGPSYEQYF
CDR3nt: TGTGCCAGCAGCTTTACAGGGCCATCCTACGAGCAGTACTTC

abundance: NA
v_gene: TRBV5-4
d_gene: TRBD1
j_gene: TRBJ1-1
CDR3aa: CASSLTGGWGAFF
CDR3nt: TGTGCCAGCAGCTTGACAGGGGGGTGGGGAGCTTTCTTT

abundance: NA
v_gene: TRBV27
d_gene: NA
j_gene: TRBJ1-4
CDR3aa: CASRGALKGSSEKLFF
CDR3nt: TGTGCCAGCAGAGGGGCCCTGAAGGGTTCGAGTGAAAAACTGTTTTTT

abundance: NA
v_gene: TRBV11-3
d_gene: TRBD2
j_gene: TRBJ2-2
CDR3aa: CASSSWASGYGELFF
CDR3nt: TGTGCCAGCAGCAGCTGGGCTAGCGGGTATGGGGAGCTGTTTTTT

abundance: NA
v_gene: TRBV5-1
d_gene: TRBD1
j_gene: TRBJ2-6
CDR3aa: CASSLGPGQGLSGANVLTF
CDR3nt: TGCGCCAGCAGCTTGGGGCCGGGACAGGGTCTCTCTGGGGCCAACGTCCTGACTTTC

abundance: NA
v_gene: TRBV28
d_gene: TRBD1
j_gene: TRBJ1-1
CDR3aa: CASSLSLGGGQGNTEAFF
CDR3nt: TGTGCCAGCAGTTTATCACTGGGGGGAGGACAGGGGAACACTGAAGCTTTCTTT

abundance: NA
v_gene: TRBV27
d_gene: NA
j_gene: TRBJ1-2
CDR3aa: CASSLAGMGYGYTF
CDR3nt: TGTGCCAGCAGTTTAGCAGGGATGGGCTATGGCTACACCTTC

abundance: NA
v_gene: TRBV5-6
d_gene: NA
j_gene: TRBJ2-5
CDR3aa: CASSPVQGTWETQYF
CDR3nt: TGTGCCAGCAGCCCTGTACAGGGTACGTGGGAGACCCAGTACTTC

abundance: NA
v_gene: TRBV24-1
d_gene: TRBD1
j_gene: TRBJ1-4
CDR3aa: CATSDSGTGAEKLFF
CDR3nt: TGTGCCACCAGTGATTCCGGGACAGGGGCTGAAAAACTGTTTTTT

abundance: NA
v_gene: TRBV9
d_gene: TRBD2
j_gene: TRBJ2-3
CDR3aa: CASSATGTTSTDTQYF
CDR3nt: TGTGCCAGCAGCGCCACCGGGACTACTAGCACAGATACGCAGTATTTT

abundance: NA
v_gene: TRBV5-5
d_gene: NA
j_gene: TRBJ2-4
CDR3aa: CASSWTDDVSKNIQYF
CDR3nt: TGTGCCAGCAGCTGGACAGACGACGTTTCCAAAAACATTCAGTACTTC

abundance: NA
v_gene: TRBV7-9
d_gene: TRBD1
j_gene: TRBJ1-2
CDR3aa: CASSKETGVWVYGYTF
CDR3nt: TGTGCCAGCAGCAAAGAGACAGGGGTTTGGGTCTATGGCTACACCTTC

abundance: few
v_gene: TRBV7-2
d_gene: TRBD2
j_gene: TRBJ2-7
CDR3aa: CASSPISGRRPYEQYF
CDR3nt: TGTGCCAGCAGCCCCATTAGCGGGAGGCGACCCTACGAGCAGTACTTC

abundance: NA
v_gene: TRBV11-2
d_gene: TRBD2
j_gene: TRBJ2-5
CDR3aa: CASSLDAGLAGRETQYF
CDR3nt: TGTGCCAGCAGCTTAGACGCGGGACTAGCGGGACGGGAGACCCAGTACTTC

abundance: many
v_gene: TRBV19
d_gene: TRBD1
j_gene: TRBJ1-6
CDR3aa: CASSLTGGSPLHF
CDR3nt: TGTGCCAGTAGTCTGACAGGGGGCTCACCCCTCCACTTT

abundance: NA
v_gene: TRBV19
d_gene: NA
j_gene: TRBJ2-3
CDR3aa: CASSIARSGLARTDTQYF
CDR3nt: TGTGCCAGTAGTATAGCCAGATCGGGTCTCGCACGCACAGATACGCAGTATTTT

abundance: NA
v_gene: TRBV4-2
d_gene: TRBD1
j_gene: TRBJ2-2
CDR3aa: CASSARTGDTGELFF
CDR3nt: TGTGCCAGCAGCGCCCGGACAGGGGACACCGGGGAGCTGTTTTTT

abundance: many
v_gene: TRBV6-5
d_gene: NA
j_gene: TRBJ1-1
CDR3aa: CASTKTLQGRAFF
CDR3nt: TGTGCCAGCACCAAAACTTTACAGGGACGAGCTTTCTTT

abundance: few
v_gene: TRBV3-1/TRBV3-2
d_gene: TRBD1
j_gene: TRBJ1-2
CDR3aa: CASSQAETGFGYTF
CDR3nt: TGTGCCAGCAGCCAAGCCGAGACAGGGTTCGGCTACACCTTC

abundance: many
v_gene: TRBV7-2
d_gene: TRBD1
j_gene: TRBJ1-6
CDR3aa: CASTLHRGDSPLHF
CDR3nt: TGTGCCAGCACTCTGCACAGGGGGGATTCACCCCTCCACTTT

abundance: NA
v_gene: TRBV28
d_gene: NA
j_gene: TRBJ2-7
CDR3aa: CASSLEVVYEQYF
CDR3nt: TGTGCCAGCAGTTTAGAGGTAGTCTACGAGCAGTACTTC

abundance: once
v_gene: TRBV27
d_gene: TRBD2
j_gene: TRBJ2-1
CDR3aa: CASSPGTSGRGGEQFF
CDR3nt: TGTGCCAGCAGCCCCGGGACTAGCGGGAGAGGGGGTGAGCAGTTCTTC

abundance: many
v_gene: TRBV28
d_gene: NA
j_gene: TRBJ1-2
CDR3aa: CATTGPNYGYTF
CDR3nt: TGTGCCACCACAGGTCCTAACTATGGCTACACCTTC

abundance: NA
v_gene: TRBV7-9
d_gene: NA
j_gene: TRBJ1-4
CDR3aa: CASSRWGYEKLFF
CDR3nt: TGTGCCAGCAGCCGTTGGGGCTATGAAAAACTGTTTTTT

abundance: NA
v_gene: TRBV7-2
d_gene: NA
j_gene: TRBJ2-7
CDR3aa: CASSFPLEPYEQYF
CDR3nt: TGTGCCAGCAGCTTCCCACTAGAACCCTACGAGCAGTACTTC

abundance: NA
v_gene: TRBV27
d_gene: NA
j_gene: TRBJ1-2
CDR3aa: CASSFREEYYGYTF
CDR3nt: TGTGCCAGCAGTTTCAGGGAGGAGTACTATGGCTACACCTTC

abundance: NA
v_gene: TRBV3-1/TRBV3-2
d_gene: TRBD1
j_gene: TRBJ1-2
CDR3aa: CASSQDGTGSYGYTF
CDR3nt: TGTGCCAGCAGCCAAGATGGGACAGGCTCCTATGGCTACACCTTC